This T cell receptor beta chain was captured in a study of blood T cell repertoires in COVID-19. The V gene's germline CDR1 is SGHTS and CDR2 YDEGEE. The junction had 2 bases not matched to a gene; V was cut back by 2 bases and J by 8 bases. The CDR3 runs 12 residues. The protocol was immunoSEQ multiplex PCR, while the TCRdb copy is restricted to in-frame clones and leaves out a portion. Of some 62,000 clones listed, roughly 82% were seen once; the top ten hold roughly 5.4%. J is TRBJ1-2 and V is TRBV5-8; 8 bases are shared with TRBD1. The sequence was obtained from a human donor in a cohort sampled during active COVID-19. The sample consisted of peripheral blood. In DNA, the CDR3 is TGTGCCAGCAGCTTTGGGACAGGCGGCTACACCTTC. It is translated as CASSFGTGGYTF.